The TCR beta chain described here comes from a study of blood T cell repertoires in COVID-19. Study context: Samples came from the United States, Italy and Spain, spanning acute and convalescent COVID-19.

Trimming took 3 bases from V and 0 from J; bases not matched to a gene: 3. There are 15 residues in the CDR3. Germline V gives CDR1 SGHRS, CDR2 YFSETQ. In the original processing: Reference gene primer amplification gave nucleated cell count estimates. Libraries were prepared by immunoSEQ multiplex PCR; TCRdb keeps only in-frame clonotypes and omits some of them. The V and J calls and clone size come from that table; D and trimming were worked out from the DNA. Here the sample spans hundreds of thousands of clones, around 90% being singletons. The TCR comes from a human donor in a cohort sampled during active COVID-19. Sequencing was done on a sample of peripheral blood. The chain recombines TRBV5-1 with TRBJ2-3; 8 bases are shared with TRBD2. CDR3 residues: CASSSGLASTDTQYF. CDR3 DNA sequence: TGCGCCAGCAGCTCCGGACTAGCCAGCACAGATACGCAGTATTTT.